This T cell receptor beta chain was recorded in a study of blood T cell repertoires in COVID-19. Looking at the study overall: COVID-19 samples collected from the United States, Italy and Spain covered acute and convalescent phases. Nucleic acid was either cDNA or gDNA, and it came from T cells, B-cell-depleted T cells, or PBMCs.

Original processing notes: Amplification from reference gene primers served as the basis for estimated nucleated cell counts. Here immunoSEQ multiplex PCR was the method, and the copy in TCRdb shows in-frame clones only, minus some. That table gives V, J and clone size, and the DNA gave D and trimming. Of 95,000 to 110,000 clones in the sample, roughly 90% were seen once. Trimming pared 4 bases from V and 6 bases from J, leaving 15 bases between. The germline V gene has CDR1 LNHDA and CDR2 SQIVND (reference sequence). This CDR3 region has 14 residues. This clonotype originated in a middle-aged man with active or convalescent COVID-19. Source material: peripheral blood. The rearrangement links TRBV19 to TRBJ1-2; perhaps TRBD1 as D (6 bases). In nucleotides, the CDR3 is TGTGCCAGTAGTACCCAAACAGGGATGCATGGCTACACCTTC. The encoded protein is CASSTQTGMHGYTF.